The clone carrying this T cell receptor (beta chain) was recorded only once. The sample originates from a study of blood T cell repertoires in COVID-19. Study information: Acute-phase and convalescent COVID-19 samples originated in the United States, Italy and Spain.

Germline V gene sequence: CDR1 SGHVS, CDR2 FQNEAQ. The CDR3 is made up of 19 amino acids. Unmatched junction bases numbered 14, after V lost 1 base and J lost 3 bases. TCRdb's table, derived via immunoSEQ multiplex PCR, lists solely in-frame clones and lacks some. The data hold over 150,000 clones, with 70% to 90% observed a single time. The specimen was peripheral blood. This TCR was recovered from a man aged 35 to 55 with acute or convalescent COVID-19. This sequence joins TRBV7-8 and TRBJ1-3; 8 bases are a match to TRBD1. The CDR3 loop reads CASSLGWANQGALGNTIYF. The CDR3 DNA sequence: TGTGCCAGCAGCTTAGGGTGGGCCAACCAGGGGGCTCTTGGAAACACCATATATTTT.